This T cell receptor (beta chain) was sequenced in a study of blood T cell repertoires in COVID-19. Study overall: Sites in the United States, Italy and Spain provided acute and convalescent COVID-19 samples.

V lost 8 bases and J 3 bases, leaving 10 bases between the germline ends. The CDR3 is 11 amino acids. Per germline, CDR1 SQVTM and CDR2 ANQGSEA. This clone has only a few counts. This table comes from immunoSEQ multiplex PCR, and its TCRdb copy is limited to in-frame clones, with some not included. The sample has just over 250,000 clones, 86% seen once. V and J are TRBV29-1 and TRBJ1-1, with D unresolved. The sequence was obtained from a man in his forties who had recovered from COVID-19. The sequencing sample was made of peripheral blood. CDR3 amino acids: CSIIADTEAFF. The DNA for the CDR3 is TGCAGCATAATAGCGGACACTGAAGCTTTCTTT.